A single sample is the source of the 15 T cell receptor beta chains below, sequenced in a study of human T cells and chemical hapten exposure. Time point given: pre-sensitization, week 0. Treatment specified: therapeutic diphenylcyclopropenone sensitization with weekly scalp DPC. TCRdb passed the RACE reads through MiXCR, listing each CDR3 protein once. The table lists 300,000 to 400,000 distinct CDR3 sequences, 5.1% of them singletons. The sequencing used whole blood, collected in connection with sensitization to the hapten diphenylcyclopropenone (DPC). These receptors came from a woman aged 45-60 years with alopecia areata. Some clones in this sample may be carry-over from other donors' samples.

This clonotype was detected a few times. The chain joins TRBV4-2 to TRBJ2-3; D tentatively fits TRBD1 or TRBD2 (6 bases each). V was trimmed by 0 bases and J by 3 bases, leaving 13 bases between them. This CDR3 has 16 amino acids. The germline CDR1 and CDR2 sequences are LGHNA and YNFKEQ. The CDR3 region is CASSQESGGPTDTQYF. Here the CDR3 DNA reads TGTGCCAGCAGCCAAGAATCTGGGGGGCCGACAGATACGCAGTATTTT.

Ten or more counts support this clonotype. The V call is TRBV7-2, the J call TRBJ1-6, with D unresolved. Germline assignment: CDR1 SGHTA and CDR2 FQGNSA. The V and J ends lost 1 base and 8 bases respectively, with 15 bases between them. This CDR3 contains 16 residues. The chain's CDR3 is CASSLVIEDGDSPLHF. The CDR3 DNA reads TGTGCCAGCAGCTTAGTAATAGAGGACGGAGATTCACCCCTCCACTTT.

This clonotype turned up a few times. The genes are TRBV29-1 and TRBJ2-1, with D perhaps matching TRBD2 (6 bases). Trimming took 1 base from V and 9 from J, leaving 16 bases between them. Germline V gene data show CDR1 as SQVTM and CDR2 as ANQGSEA. CDR3 length: 14 amino acids. Written as DNA, the CDR3 is TGCAGCGTTGAAGGCGCGCCTAGCGAGGTTGAGCAGTTCTTC. This sequence encodes CSVEGAPSEVEQFF.

Ten or more counts support this clonotype. The V gene is TRBV6-1, the J gene TRBJ2-3; 7 bases match TRBD2. The CDR3 is made up of 17 amino acids. Trimming cost V 2 bases and J 2 bases; bases outside gene matches: 10. Germline V gives CDR1 MNHNS, CDR2 SASEGT. The CDR3 loop is CASSENRAGVSTDTQYF. The DNA of the CDR3 is TGTGCCAGCAGTGAAAATAGGGCGGGGGTTTCCACAGATACGCAGTATTTT.

This clonotype was observed a handful of times. The rearrangement joins TRBV7-2 to TRBJ2-7; perhaps D is TRBD1 or TRBD2 (5 bases each). The CDR3 is 15 amino acids. Trimming took 5 bases from V and 2 from J, leaving 16 bases between them. Germline assignment: CDR1 SGHTA and CDR2 FQGNSA. This CDR3 is CASSPRRDHPYEQYF. The CDR3 bases are TGTGCCAGCAGCCCCCGCCGGGACCATCCCTACGAGCAGTACTTC. Variable domain in full (rest from reference TRBV7-2 and TRBJ2-7): GAGVSQSPSNKVTEKGKDVELRCDPISGHTALYWYRQSLGQGLEFLIYFQGNSAPDKSGLPSDRFSAERTGGSVSTLTIQRTQQEDSAVYLCASSPRRDHPYEQYFGPGTRLTVT.

This clonotype appeared many times. The J gene is TRBJ2-5, the V gene TRBV2; perhaps TRBD2 as D (6 bases). V was shortened by 8 bases and J by 0 bases, with 16 bases between the two germline ends. This CDR3 spans 15 amino acids. Germline V gives CDR1 SNHLY, CDR2 FYNNEI. The CDR3 DNA sequence: TGTGCCAGCCCTAGGAGGGTAGGGTACCAAGAGACCCAGTACTTC. Its translation is CASPRRVGYQETQYF. The entire variable domain, with the rest obtained from reference TRBV2 and TRBJ2-5, is as follows: EPEVTQTPSHQVTQMGQEVILRCVPISNHLYFYWYRQILGQKVEFLVSFYNNEISEKSEIFDDQFSVERPDGSNFTLKIRSTKLEDSAMYFCASPRRVGYQETQYFGPGTRLLVL.

There are many counts of this clonotype. The V gene is TRBV6-2 or TRBV6-3, the J gene TRBJ2-1; no definite D call. Germline lookup yields CDR1 MNHEY and CDR2 SVGEGT. This CDR3 region has 13 residues. The V end was cut by 7 bases, the J end by 6 bases, with 13 bases between. The CDR3 protein is CASTQTLTNEQFF. DNA for the CDR3: TGTGCCAGCACCCAGACACTTACCAATGAGCAGTTCTTC.

For the CDR3, the DNA is TGCAGCAGCTCCGGGGGCCCTTCCTACAATGAGCAGTTCTTC. It translates to CSSSGGPSYNEQFF. This chain connects TRBV29-1 to TRBJ2-1; D may correspond to TRBD1 or TRBD2 (6 bases each). The CDR3 totals 14 residues. Trimming took 8 bases from V and 1 from J, leaving 15 bases between them. The V gene's germline CDR1 is SQVTM and CDR2 ANQGSEA.

Many counts were recorded for this clonotype. V gene TRBV4-2 combines with J gene TRBJ1-2, with a weak D call TRBD1 (6 bases). There are 15 residues in the CDR3. The V and J ends lost 2 bases and 7 bases respectively, with 17 bases between them. The germline CDR1 and CDR2 sequences are LGHNA and YNFKEQ. The DNA for the CDR3 is TGTGCCAGCAGCCAAAGTCTAGGGGGGACGGGTGGCTACACCTTC. The encoded protein is CASSQSLGGTGGYTF.

In its sample, this clonotype ranks as hyperexpanded. The chain recombines TRBV12-3 or TRBV12-4 with TRBJ1-5, with TRBD1 identical over 7 bases. J gave up 5 bases and V 0 bases, and 4 bases lay outside the gene matches. CDR3 size: 15 residues. The CDR3 nucleotides are TGTGCCAGCAGTTTAGCGACAGGGCGACATCAGCCCCAGCATTTT. Protein product: CASSLATGRHQPQHF.

There are many counts of this clonotype. The chain links TRBV7-2 to TRBJ1-1; no definite D call. Germline V lookup: CDR1 SGHTA, CDR2 FQGNSA. The CDR3 spans 12 residues. Trimming took off 5 bases at V and 5 bases at J, with 9 bases between the two ends. This CDR3 is CASSPTRTEAFF. CDR3 in DNA: TGTGCCAGCAGCCCCACACGGACTGAAGCTTTCTTT.

This clonotype was recorded a few times. This chain uses TRBV19 with TRBJ1-1; tentative D call: TRBD1 (6 bases). This CDR3 is built from 16 residues. Trimming stripped 3 bases from V and 0 bases from J, with 14 bases between. The germline V gene encodes CDR1 LNHDA and CDR2 SQIVND (reference sequence). The CDR3 nucleotides read TGTGCCAGTAGTATGACGGCTACAGGGCTGAACACTGAAGCTTTCTTT. Its translation is CASSMTATGLNTEAFF.

This clonotype was seen at least ten times. V and J are TRBV12-5 and TRBJ2-7; D is possibly TRBD1 (7 bases). The CDR3 runs 15 residues. Germline lookup yields CDR1 LGHNT and CDR2 FRNRAP. Trimming removed 7 bases from V and 3 bases from J, with 19 bases in between. The chain's CDR3 is CASAYFGGGSYEQYF. CDR3 DNA: TGTGCTAGTGCCTACTTTGGAGGGGGCAGCTACGAGCAGTACTTC.

This clonotype was detected ten times or more. V gene TRBV10-3 combines with J gene TRBJ1-1; maybe TRBD1 (5 bases). The CDR3 covers 15 residues. Per germline, CDR1 ENHRY and CDR2 SYGVKD. V was cut by 4 bases and J by 0 bases, with 12 bases left in between. The CDR3 region is CAISGGGSMNTEAFF. CDR3 nucleotides: TGTGCCATCAGTGGGGGGGGGAGCATGAACACTGAAGCTTTCTTT.

In this sample, this clonotype turned up many times. The chain employs TRBV19 and TRBJ2-2; D is uncertain. Per the germline V gene, CDR1 is LNHDA and CDR2 is SQIVND (reference sequence). The CDR3 spans 14 residues. The V end was cut by 5 bases, the J end by 0 bases, with 7 bases between. The CDR3 region has the DNA TGTGCCAGTAGTTTCCAGACGAACACCGGGGAGCTGTTTTTT. It yields the protein CASSFQTNTGELFF. Variable domain in full (rest from reference TRBV19 and TRBJ2-2): DGGITQSPKYLFRKEGQNVTLSCEQNLNHDAMYWYRQDPGQGLRLIYYSQIVNDFQKGDIAEGYSVSREKKESFPLTVTSAQKNPTAFYLCASSFQTNTGELFFGEGSRLTVL.